This record looks at one TCR beta chain sequence and its context. The sample belongs to a study of T cell responses to AZD1222 COVID-19 vaccine. Clones were read by immunoSEQ multiplex PCR, and TCRdb kept only the in-frame ones, dropping some. The table includes nearly 110,000 clones, around 87% detected once. The CDR3 runs to 15 residues. V lost 5 bases and J lost 0, with 11 bases in between. The germline V gene has CDR1 MNHEY and CDR2 SVGAGI. Material: peripheral blood, obtained on day 0 of AZD1222 vaccination. V and J are TRBV6-5 and TRBJ1-3, with D possibly being TRBD1 (6 bases). This TCR derives from an adult in good health. CDR3 protein: CASSPRDTSGNTIYF. The CDR3 bases are TGTGCCAGCAGTCCGCGGGACACCTCTGGAAACACCATATATTTT.